These 16 T cell receptor beta chains share one sample of origin, sequenced in a study of T cell changes during pregnancy in multiple sclerosis. Clones were sequenced by immunoSEQ multiplex PCR, and TCRdb holds only the in-frame ones, with some missing. This sample has 90,000 to 120,000 clones; 91% occur once, and the top ten carry less than 4.5%. The specimen was peripheral blood, collected after pregnancy. The receptors shown here come from a female donor with multiple sclerosis, enrolled in a pregnancy study.

The rearrangement links TRBV14 to TRBJ1-2, with TRBD1 identical over 8 bases. The junction had 19 bases not matched to a gene; V was cut back by 2 bases and J by 8 bases. This CDR3 is built from 18 residues. CDR1 is SGHDN and CDR2 is FVKESK in the germline V gene. Written as DNA, the CDR3 is TGTGCCAGCAGCCAAAATGTGCGACAGGGGTGGGCAGCTTCAGGCTACACCTTC. Translating gives CASSQNVRQGWAASGYTF. Using reference TRBV14 and TRBJ1-2 for the parts outside the CDR3, the full variable domain is EAGVTQFPSHSVIEKGQTVTLRCDPISGHDNLYWYRRVMGKEIKFLLHFVKESKQDESGMPNNRFLAERTGGTYSTLKVQPAELEDSGVYFCASSQNVRQGWAASGYTFGSGTRLTVV.

The rearrangement uses TRBV16 and TRBJ1-6; maybe TRBD1 (6 bases). Germline V gene lookup returns CDR1 KGHSY and CDR2 FQNENV. This CDR3 has 15 amino acids. V lost 2 bases, J lost 5 bases, and 10 bases lay in between. CDR3 protein: CASSQQDSHNSPLHF. The CDR3 bases are TGTGCCAGCAGCCAACAGGACAGCCATAATTCACCCCTCCACTTT.

The rearrangement joins TRBV7-2 to TRBJ2-1; 9 nucleotides match TRBD2. Germline V gives CDR1 SGHTA, CDR2 FQGNSA. V was clipped by 3 bases and J by 10 bases; unmatched bases: 7. This CDR3 region has 14 residues. CDR3 loop: CASSFGGGAKEQFF. The CDR3 DNA reads as TGTGCCAGCAGCTTTGGCGGGGGGGCCAAGGAGCAGTTCTTC.

In this sample, this clone turned up once. This chain joins TRBV18 and TRBJ1-1, with a tentative D call TRBD1 (6 bases). CDR1 and CDR2 from the germline V gene are KGHSH and LQKENI. V lost 3 bases to trimming and J lost 4 bases, with 12 bases between them. This CDR3 spans 14 amino acids. CDR3 DNA sequence: TGTGCCAGCTCACCCGAGGGGGGGGCCACTGAAGCTTTCTTT. This gives the protein CASSPEGGATEAFF.

The chain links TRBV9 to TRBJ2-3; 10 bases agree with TRBD2. This CDR3 has 18 amino acids. V shed 0 bases and J 1 base; nucleotides not matched to a gene: 8. Germline V lookup: CDR1 SGDLS, CDR2 YYNGEE. The DNA for the CDR3 is TGTGCCAGCAGCGTAGGTCTGCTAGCGGGGGCGGGCACAGATACGCAGTATTTT. Translation: CASSVGLLAGAGTDTQYF.

This CDR3 reads CASSPRDSSYEQYF. CDR3 in DNA: TGCGCCAGCAGCCCTCGGGACAGCTCCTACGAGCAGTACTTC. The chain carries TRBV4-1 and TRBJ2-7; the match to TRBD1 covers 7 bases. The CDR3 covers 14 residues. Germline V lookup: CDR1 MGHRA, CDR2 YSYEKL. V shed 4 bases, J shed 0 bases, and the junction held 3 bases outside the gene matches.

CDR3 DNA sequence: TGTGCCAGCAGCGGGGACAGGGTGTTCGATAACTATGGCTACACCTTC. Its translation: CASSGDRVFDNYGYTF. The chain links TRBV7-9 to TRBJ1-2; 9 nucleotides align to TRBD1. Germline loops: CDR1 SEHNR, CDR2 FQNEAQ (reference sequence). V trimming: 5 bases; J trimming: 1 base; junction bases outside the gene matches: 8. The CDR3 consists of 16 residues.

This chain joins TRBV2 and TRBJ2-2, with 9 positions matching TRBD1. This CDR3 comprises 15 residues. V shed 8 bases and J 1 base; nucleotides not matched to a gene: 5. The germline V gene has CDR1 SNHLY and CDR2 FYNNEI. CDR3 region: CASVQGQGNTGELFF. The DNA for the CDR3 is TGTGCCAGCGTCCAGGGACAGGGGAACACCGGGGAGCTGTTTTTT.

This chain links TRBV5-1 with TRBJ2-7; TRBD1 agrees at 7 bases. This CDR3 spans 14 amino acids. V shed 4 bases and J 2 bases; nucleotides not matched to a gene: 6. Germline V gene lookup returns CDR1 SGHRS and CDR2 YFSETQ. The CDR3, as DNA: TGCGCCAGCAGCGCTACCGGGACAGCCTACGAGCAGTACTTC. Protein: CASSATGTAYEQYF.

This clone is a singleton in its sample. The rearrangement uses TRBV7-9 and TRBJ1-4; TRBD1 is a possible D gene (5 bases). The CDR3 spans 15 residues. Germline lookup yields CDR1 SEHNR and CDR2 FQNEAQ (reference sequence). V was pared by 5 bases and J by 2 bases, with 12 bases between. For the CDR3, the DNA is TGTGCCAGCAGCCCCCGCCGGGGGACTAATGAAAAACTGTTTTTT. Its translation: CASSPRRGTNEKLFF.

A note on this clone: This sample also contains other DNA sequences that code for the same CDR3. The chain is built from TRBV13 and TRBJ1-1, with D possibly TRBD1 on 5 matching bases. CDR3 length: 14 amino acids. Trimming removed 3 bases at V and 0 bases at J, with 8 bases between. Per the germline V gene, CDR1 is PRHDT and CDR2 is FYEKMQ (reference sequence). This CDR3 is CASSLQGMNTEAFF. CDR3 nucleotides: TGTGCCAGCAGCTTGCAGGGTATGAACACTGAAGCTTTCTTT.

This chain connects TRBV11-3 to TRBJ2-1; perhaps TRBD1 as D (5 bases). Trimming pared 5 bases from V and 7 bases from J, leaving 15 bases between. CDR1 and CDR2 from the germline V gene are SGHNT and YENEEA. The CDR3 totals 14 residues. DNA of the CDR3: TGTGCCAGCAGCATTGACTCCTCAGGGAATGAGCAGTTCTTC. It encodes CASSIDSSGNEQFF.

This chain connects TRBV28 to TRBJ2-5, with 9 bases aligning to TRBD1. This CDR3 region has 15 residues. The J segment lost 5 bases and the V segment lost 7 bases, leaving 11 bases of the junction unmatched. Germline values: CDR1 MDHEN, CDR2 SYDVKM. CDR3 in amino acids: CASNPWGTGQETQYF. CDR3 in DNA: TGTGCCAGCAATCCCTGGGGGACAGGGCAGGAGACCCAGTACTTC.

The chain combines TRBV7-2 with TRBJ2-6, with a weak D call TRBD1 (6 bases). This CDR3 is 16 amino acids long. Germline V gene sequence: CDR1 SGHTA, CDR2 FQGNSA. V lost 7 bases and J lost 0, with 13 bases in between. The CDR3 here is CASNRVALSGANVLTF. The CDR3 DNA is TGTGCCAGCAACAGGGTAGCCCTCTCTGGGGCCAACGTCCTGACTTTC.

CDR3: CASSQDGQSYNEQFF. CDR3 nucleotide sequence: TGCGCCAGCAGCCAAGATGGGCAGAGCTACAATGAGCAGTTCTTC. This chain links TRBV4-1 with TRBJ2-1, with unresolved D. CDR3 size: 15 residues. V dropped 0 bases and J dropped 3 bases, with 9 bases sitting between them. In germline, CDR1 is MGHRA, CDR2 YSYEKL.

The chain carries TRBV5-1 and TRBJ2-1; TRBD2 might be the D (5 bases). The V gene's germline CDR1 is SGHRS and CDR2 YFSETQ. This CDR3 spans 18 amino acids. Trimming removed 0 bases from V and 0 bases from J, with 16 bases in between. CDR3 bases: TGCGCCAGCAGCTTGGGGGAGTTGAGGCAGAGCTCCTACAATGAGCAGTTCTTC. It specifies CASSLGELRQSSYNEQFF.